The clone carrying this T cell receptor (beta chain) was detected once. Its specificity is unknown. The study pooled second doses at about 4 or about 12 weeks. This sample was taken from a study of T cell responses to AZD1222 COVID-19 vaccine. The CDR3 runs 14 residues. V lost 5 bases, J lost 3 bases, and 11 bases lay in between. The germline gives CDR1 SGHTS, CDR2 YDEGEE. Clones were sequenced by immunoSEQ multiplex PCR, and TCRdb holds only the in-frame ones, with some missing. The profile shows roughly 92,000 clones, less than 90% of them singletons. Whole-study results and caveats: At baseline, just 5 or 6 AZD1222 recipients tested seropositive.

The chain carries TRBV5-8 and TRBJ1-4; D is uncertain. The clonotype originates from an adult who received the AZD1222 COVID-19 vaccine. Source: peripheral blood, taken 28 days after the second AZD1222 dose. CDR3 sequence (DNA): TGTGCCAGCAGGCCCACCTCGCCTAATGAAAAACTGTTTTTT. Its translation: CASRPTSPNEKLFF.